The present entry profiles one T cell receptor (beta chain) with its context. The antigen is undetermined. This specimen comes from a study of T-cell memory formation after mild COVID-19. As for the study in general: Clustering of TCRs was largely donor specific. Study-wide points: Cross-reactive memory appears to have joined, as suggested by some responding clones showing up in pre-infection memory. Clones that got smaller from day 15 to 85 had even CD4/CD8, while clones growing later tipped toward CD4+.

The V end was cut by 3 bases, the J end by 5 bases, with 5 bases between. The CDR3 contains 12 residues. Germline values: CDR1 SNHLY, CDR2 FYNNEI. From 5'RACE with constant-segment primers came TCR alpha and TCR beta cDNA libraries that carried sample barcodes and UMIs. In TCRdb, the 5' RACE reads were re-called with MiXCR into one record per CDR3 protein. The sample lists around 390,000 distinct CDR3 sequences, more than 15% occurring once. This clonotype was sampled from a man aged 18-30 years who had mild COVID-19 (a few samples of this study predate the infection). Cell type and time point are not known. V and J are TRBV2 and TRBJ2-1; the D is unclear. Sequenced sample: PBMCs or a T cell subset sorted from them (not recorded which). This CDR3 is CASSEEDNEQFF. As DNA, the CDR3 is TGTGCCAGCAGTGAGGAAGACAATGAGCAGTTCTTC.